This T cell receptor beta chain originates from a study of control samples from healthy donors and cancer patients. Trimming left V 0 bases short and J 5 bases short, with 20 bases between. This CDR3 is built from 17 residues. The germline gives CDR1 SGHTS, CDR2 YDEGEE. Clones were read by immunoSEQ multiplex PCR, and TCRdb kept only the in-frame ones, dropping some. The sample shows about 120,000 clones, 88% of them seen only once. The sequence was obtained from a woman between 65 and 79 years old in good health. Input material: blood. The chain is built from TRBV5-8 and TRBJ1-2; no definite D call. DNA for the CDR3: TGTGCCAGCAGCTTGGTCCTGACCCGGACGGCGCCTTATGGCTACACCTTC. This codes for CASSLVLTRTAPYGYTF.